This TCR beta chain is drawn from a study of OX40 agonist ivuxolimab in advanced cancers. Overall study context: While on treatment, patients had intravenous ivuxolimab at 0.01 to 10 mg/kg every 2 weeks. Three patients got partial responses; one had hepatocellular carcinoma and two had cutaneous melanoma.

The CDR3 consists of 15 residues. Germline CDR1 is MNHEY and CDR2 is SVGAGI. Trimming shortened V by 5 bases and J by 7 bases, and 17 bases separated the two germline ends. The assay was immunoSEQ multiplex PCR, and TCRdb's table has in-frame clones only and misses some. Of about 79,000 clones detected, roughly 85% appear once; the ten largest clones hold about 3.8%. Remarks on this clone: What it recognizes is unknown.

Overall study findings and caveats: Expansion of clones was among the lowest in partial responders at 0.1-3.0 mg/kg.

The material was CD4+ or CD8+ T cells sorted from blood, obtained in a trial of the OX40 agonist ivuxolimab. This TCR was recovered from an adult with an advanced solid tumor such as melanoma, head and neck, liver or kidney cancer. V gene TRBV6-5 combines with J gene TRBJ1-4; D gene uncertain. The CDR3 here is CASSVARAQGEKLFF. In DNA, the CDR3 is TGTGCCAGCAGTGTCGCAAGGGCGCAAGGTGAAAAACTGTTTTTT.